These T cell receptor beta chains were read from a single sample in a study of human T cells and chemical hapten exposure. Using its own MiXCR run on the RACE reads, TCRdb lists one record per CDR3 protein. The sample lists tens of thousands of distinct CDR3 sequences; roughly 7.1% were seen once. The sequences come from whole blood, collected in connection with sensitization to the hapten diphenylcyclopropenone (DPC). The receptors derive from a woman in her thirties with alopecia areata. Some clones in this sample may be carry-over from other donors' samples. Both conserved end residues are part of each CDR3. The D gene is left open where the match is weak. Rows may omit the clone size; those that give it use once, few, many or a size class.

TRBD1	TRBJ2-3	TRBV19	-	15	TGTGCCAGTAGTAGTCAGGGGGCGAGCACAGATACGCAGTATTTT	CASSSQGASTDTQYF
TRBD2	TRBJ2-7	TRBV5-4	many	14	TGTGCCAGCAGCTTTGCCGGGGGGACCGCTAAGCAGTACTTC	CASSFAGGTAKQYF
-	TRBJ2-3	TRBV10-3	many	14	TGTGCCATCAGCAGACAGTTGAGCACAGATACGCAGTATTTT	CAISRQLSTDTQYF
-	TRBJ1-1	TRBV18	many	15	TGTGCCAGCTCACCAAATGCCGTTCCGAACACTGAAGCTTTCTTT	CASSPNAVPNTEAFF
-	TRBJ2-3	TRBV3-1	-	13	TGTGCCAGCAGCCAAGAGACGGCAGATACGCAGTATTTT	CASSQETADTQYF
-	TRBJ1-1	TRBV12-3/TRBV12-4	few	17	TGTGCCAGCAGGCTCCACGTAGGCGGATATTTGAACACTGAAGCTTTCTTT	CASRLHVGGYLNTEAFF
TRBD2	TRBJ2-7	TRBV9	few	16	TGTGCCAGCAGCGTAGCTTCTAGCGGGCCGACCTACGAGCAGTACTTC	CASSVASSGPTYEQYF
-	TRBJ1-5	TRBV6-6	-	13	TGTGCCAGCAGACCCCAAGACAATCAGCCCCAGCATTTT	CASRPQDNQPQHF
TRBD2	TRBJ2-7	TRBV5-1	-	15	TGCGCCAGCAGCCCTAGCGGGGGGGACCTCTACGAGCAGTACTTC	CASSPSGGDLYEQYF
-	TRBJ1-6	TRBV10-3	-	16	TGTGCCATCAGTGAGTCTTTGGGTTCGGGGAATTCACCCCTCCACTTT	CAISESLGSGNSPLHF
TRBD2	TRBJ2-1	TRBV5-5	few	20	TGTGCCAGCAGCCCCCGCGCTGCCGTGGATACTAGCGGGGCCTACAATGAGCAGTTCTTC	CASSPRAAVDTSGAYNEQFF
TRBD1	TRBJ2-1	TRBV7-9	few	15	TGTGCCAGCAGCTCCCATCGGGACAGCTACAATGAGCAGTTCTTC	CASSSHRDSYNEQFF
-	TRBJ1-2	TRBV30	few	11	TGTGCCTGGACAAGTAACTATGGCTACACCTTC	CAWTSNYGYTF
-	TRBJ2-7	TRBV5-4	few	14	TGTGCCAGCAGCCCCGGACAGACTAAAGGCGAGCAGTACTTC	CASSPGQTKGEQYF
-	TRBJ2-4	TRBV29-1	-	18	TGCAGCGTTGAATTCACCCCCTACGATCGAGCAGCCAAAAACATTCAGTACTTC	CSVEFTPYDRAAKNIQYF
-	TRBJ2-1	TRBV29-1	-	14	TGCAGCGTTGTGGGCAGGATCTCCTACAATGAGCAGTTCTTC	CSVVGRISYNEQFF
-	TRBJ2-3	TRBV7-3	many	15	TGTGCCAGCAGCGCCGGGACACCGCGGACAGATACGCAGTATTTT	CASSAGTPRTDTQYF
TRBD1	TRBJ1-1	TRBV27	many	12	TGTGCCAATACGGACAGGGACACTGAAGCTTTCTTT	CANTDRDTEAFF
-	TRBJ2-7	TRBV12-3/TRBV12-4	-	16	TGTGCCAGCAGGACCAGGACTGCACAGAGCTCCTACGAGCAGTACTTC	CASRTRTAQSSYEQYF
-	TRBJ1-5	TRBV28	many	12	TGTGCCAGCACCCTATACCATCAGCCCCAGCATTTT	CASTLYHQPQHF
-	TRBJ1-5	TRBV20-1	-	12	TGCAGTGCTAGATATGGGGGTTTGCCCCAGCATTTT	CSARYGGLPQHF
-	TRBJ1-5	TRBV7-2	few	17	TGTGCCAGCAGCTTAAGATATGCGGGCCCCAACAATCAGCCCCAGCATTTT	CASSLRYAGPNNQPQHF
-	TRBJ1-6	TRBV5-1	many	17	TGCGCCAGCAGCCCTGAAGTCGGTGGGGGAGGCAAATCACCCCTCCACTTT	CASSPEVGGGGKSPLHF
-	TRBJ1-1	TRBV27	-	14	TGTGCCAGCAAAGATAACCGCATAAATGGTGAAGCTTTCTTT	CASKDNRINGEAFF
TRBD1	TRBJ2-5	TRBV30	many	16	TGTGCCTGGACTTGCGACAGGGATCACCCTCGAGGGACCCAGTACTTC	CAWTCDRDHPRGTQYF
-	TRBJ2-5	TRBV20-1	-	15	TGCAGTGCTAGTGTCGCACGGGGTCGGGAAGAGACCCAGTACTTC	CSASVARGREETQYF
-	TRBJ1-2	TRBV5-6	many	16	TGTGCCAGCAGCTTGACATCCTACCTGGGCAACTATGGCTACACCTTC	CASSLTSYLGNYGYTF
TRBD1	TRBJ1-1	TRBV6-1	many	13	TGTGCCAGCAAAACGACAGGGTCCACTGAAGCTTTCTTT	CASKTTGSTEAFF
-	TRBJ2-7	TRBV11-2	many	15	TGTGCCAGCAGCTCCCTACGGACCTCGACCTACGAGCAGTACTTC	CASSSLRTSTYEQYF
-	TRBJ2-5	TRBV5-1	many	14	TGCGCCAGCAGCTCCCGGGGAAACCAAGAGACCCAGTACTTC	CASSSRGNQETQYF
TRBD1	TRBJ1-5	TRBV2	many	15	TGTGCCAGCAGTGAAAACAGGGGGCAAAGGCAGCCCCAGCATTTT	CASSENRGQRQPQHF
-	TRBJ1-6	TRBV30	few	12	TGTGCCTGGAACTCCTATAATTCACCCCTCCACTTT	CAWNSYNSPLHF
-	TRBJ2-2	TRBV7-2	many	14	TGTGCCAGCAGCTTAACGGGCGGTGCCGGGGAGCTGTTTTTT	CASSLTGGAGELFF
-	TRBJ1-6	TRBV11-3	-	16	TGTGCCAGCAGCCGCGGATCAGGCTCCTATAATTCACCCCTCCACTTT	CASSRGSGSYNSPLHF
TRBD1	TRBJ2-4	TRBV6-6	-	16	TGTGCCAGCAGTCCGGGACAGGGGGCCTCCAAAAACATTCAGTACTTC	CASSPGQGASKNIQYF
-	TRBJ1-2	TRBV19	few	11	TGTGCCAGTAGTATGACGTACGGCTACACCTTC	CASSMTYGYTF
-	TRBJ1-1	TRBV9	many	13	TGTGCCAGCAGCGTTGAGTGGAACACTGAAGCTTTCTTT	CASSVEWNTEAFF
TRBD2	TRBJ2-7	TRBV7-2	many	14	TGTGCCAGCAGCCGGAATAGCGGGATGTCCGAGCAGTACTTC	CASSRNSGMSEQYF
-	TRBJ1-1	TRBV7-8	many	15	TGTGCCAGCAGCTTAGGGACAGTTATGAACACTGAAGCTTTCTTT	CASSLGTVMNTEAFF
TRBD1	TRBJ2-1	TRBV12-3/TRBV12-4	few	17	TGTGCCAGCAGTTTAGGTGGCAGGGGGAACTCCTACAATGAGCAGTTCTTC	CASSLGGRGNSYNEQFF
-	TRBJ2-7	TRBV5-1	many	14	TGCGCCAGCAGCACGACGGCGCGGGCCTACGAGCAGTACTTC	CASSTTARAYEQYF
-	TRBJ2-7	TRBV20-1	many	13	TGCAGTGCTAGAGAGTCTAGTAGCGTAGGGCAGTACTTC	CSARESSSVGQYF
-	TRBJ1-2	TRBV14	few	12	TGTGCCAGCAGCCAAGCGCTATATGGCTACACCTTC	CASSQALYGYTF
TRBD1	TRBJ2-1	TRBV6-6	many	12	TGTGCCAGCAGTCCACAGGGGGATGAGCAGTTCTTC	CASSPQGDEQFF
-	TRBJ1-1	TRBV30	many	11	TGTGCCTGGATTCGGGAGACTGAAGCTTTCTTT	CAWIRETEAFF
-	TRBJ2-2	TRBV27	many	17	TGTGCCAGCAGCTTCTCTCCCAGGACGGTGAACACCGGGGAGCTGTTTTTT	CASSFSPRTVNTGELFF
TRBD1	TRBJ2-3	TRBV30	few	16	TGTGCCTGGACTTTTCTCGGACAGGGATCCACAGATACGCAGTATTTT	CAWTFLGQGSTDTQYF
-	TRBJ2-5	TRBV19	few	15	TGTGCCAGTAGTATAGCCAGGGGCTGCCAAGAGACCCAGTACTTC	CASSIARGCQETQYF
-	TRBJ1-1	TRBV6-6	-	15	TGTGCCAGCAGTTATCCACAGGGAAGGAACACTGAAGCTTTCTTT	CASSYPQGRNTEAFF
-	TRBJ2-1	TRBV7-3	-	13	TGTGCCAGCAGCTTAACGACCCAGCTCGGGCAGTTCTTC	CASSLTTQLGQFF
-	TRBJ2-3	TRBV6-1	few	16	TGTGCCAGCAGTGGAGGGGCCTGGCGTGGGGCAGATACGCAGTATTTT	CASSGGAWRGADTQYF
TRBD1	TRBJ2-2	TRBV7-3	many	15	TGTGCCAGCAGCCTACAGGGGGCGAACACCGGGGAGCTGTTTTTT	CASSLQGANTGELFF
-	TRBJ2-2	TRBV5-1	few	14	TGCGCCACCCAGCTTTCCCCGTCCACCGGGGAGCTGTTTTTT	CATQLSPSTGELFF
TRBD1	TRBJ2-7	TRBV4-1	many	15	TGCGCCAGCAGCCAAGGGGGACAGACCTTCTACGAGCAGTACTTC	CASSQGGQTFYEQYF
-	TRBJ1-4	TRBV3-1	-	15	TGTGCCAGCAGCCAGGGGAGTAGCTATAATGAAAAACTGTTTTTT	CASSQGSSYNEKLFF